This passage covers 32 T cell receptor beta chains from one sample sequenced in a study of T-cell memory formation after mild COVID-19. TCRdb re-called the 5' RACE reads through MiXCR, storing one row per CDR3 protein. This table has some 300,000 distinct CDR3 sequences, 20% to 25% appearing once. The sequenced sample was PBMCs or a T cell subset sorted from them (not recorded which). Receptors originate from a man aged 18-30 years who had mild COVID-19 (a few samples of this study predate the infection). Cell type and time point are not known.

This clonotype was seen more than once but under ten times. This chain links TRBV12-3 or TRBV12-4 with TRBJ2-5; D is unclear. CDR3 length: 13 amino acids. V was cut by 3 bases and J by 3 bases, with 8 bases left in between. CDR3 DNA sequence: TGTGCCAGCAGTTTTGTCAGAAAAGAGACCCAGTACTTC. This codes for CASSFVRKETQYF.

This chain connects TRBV12-3 or TRBV12-4 to TRBJ2-5; TRBD2 matches 13 bases. The CDR3 consists of 17 residues. J lost 5 bases, V lost 1 base, and 7 bases had no gene match. The CDR3 sequence is CASSLGLAGGPMETQYF. CDR3 bases: TGTGCCAGCAGTTTAGGACTAGCGGGGGGTCCCATGGAGACCCAGTACTTC.

This clonotype has only a few counts. The CDR3 DNA sequence: TGTGCCAGCAGCCTGGGGGGGACCCTCACTGAAGCTTTCTTT. Translating gives CASSLGGTLTEAFF. The rearrangement joins TRBV14 to TRBJ1-1, with D possibly being TRBD1 (5 bases). Per the germline V gene, CDR1 is SGHDN and CDR2 is FVKESK. Trimming left V 4 bases short and J 4 bases short, with 13 bases between. This CDR3 contains 14 residues.

This rearrangement joins TRBV6-1 to TRBJ2-7; D is tentatively TRBD1 or TRBD2 (5 bases each). The CDR3 is 14 amino acids. V shed 7 bases and J shed 4 bases, with 17 bases lying between them. Germline V CDR1 and CDR2: MNHNS, SASEGT. The CDR3 nucleotides read TGTGCCAGCACCGGGATGGACAAGAGTTACGAGCAGTACTTC. It specifies CASTGMDKSYEQYF.

This clonotype appeared a few times. The chain employs TRBV18 and TRBJ1-2; D gene unclear. In germline, CDR1 is KGHSH, CDR2 LQKENI. The CDR3 extends over 19 amino acids. Trimming removed 1 base from V and 0 bases from J, with 21 bases in between. The CDR3 here is CASSPLPPARDLSNYGYTF. CDR3 DNA: TGTGCCAGCTCACCACTACCCCCGGCAAGAGACCTTTCTAACTATGGCTACACCTTC.

There are a few counts of this clonotype. The rearrangement joins TRBV7-2 to TRBJ1-1; maybe TRBD1 (6 bases). In germline, CDR1 is SGHTA, CDR2 FQGNSA. Trimming cost V 1 base and J 5 bases, with 14 bases left between them. This CDR3 region has 15 residues. CDR3 nucleotide sequence: TGTGCCAGCAGCTTAGTTCGGGGGGCACGGACTGAAGCTTTCTTT. Encoded protein: CASSLVRGARTEAFF.

This clonotype appeared many times. This sequence joins TRBV14 and TRBJ2-7, with TRBD2 identical over 9 bases. The J segment lost 6 bases and the V segment lost 2 bases, leaving 11 bases of the junction unmatched. Germline CDR1 and CDR2: SGHDN and FVKESK. The CDR3 is 16 amino acids. The CDR3 DNA reads TGTGCCAGCAGCCAAATTAGCGGGGGCCCGACGGGCGAGCAGTACTTC. It specifies CASSQISGGPTGEQYF.

This clonotype was seen a handful of times. The chain couples TRBV7-9 to TRBJ2-7; 7 bases align to TRBD1. CDR3 length equals 13 residues. Germline CDR1 reads SEHNR; CDR2 reads FQNEAQ (reference sequence). Germline trimming cut 7 bases from V and 2 bases from J; bases unmatched to any gene: 5. The CDR3, as DNA: TGTGCCAGCACGGCCGGGACAGCCTACGAGCAGTACTTC. This gives the protein CASTAGTAYEQYF.

This clonotype has only a few counts. The rearrangement uses TRBV5-5 and TRBJ2-1, with D perhaps matching TRBD1 or TRBD2 (6 bases each). V lost 4 bases to trimming and J lost 6 bases, with 17 bases between them. Germline assignment: CDR1 SGHKS and CDR2 YYEKEE (reference sequence). CDR3 length: 15 residues. The CDR3 sequence is CASSQQDRGRNEQFF. CDR3 in DNA: TGTGCCAGCAGCCAGCAGGATCGGGGGCGCAATGAGCAGTTCTTC.

This clonotype was recorded many times. The chain recombines TRBV27 with TRBJ1-2, with D maybe TRBD1 (5 bases). CDR3 length: 15 residues. Trimming removed 2 bases from V and 8 bases from J, with 18 bases in between. Germline V gene data show CDR1 as MNHEY and CDR2 as SMNVEV (reference sequence). CDR3 sequence reads: CASSLQARGPEGYTF. Here the CDR3 DNA reads TGTGCCAGCAGTTTACAAGCGCGGGGCCCGGAGGGCTACACCTTC.

This chain links TRBV20-1 with TRBJ2-5; 11 bases match TRBD1. Unmatched junction bases numbered 7, after V lost 6 bases and J lost 4 bases. Germline CDR1 reads DFQATT; CDR2 reads SNEGSKA (reference sequence). CDR3 size: 14 residues. CDR3 sequence (DNA): TGCAGTGCCAGGACAGGGGGCGTACGAGAGACCCAGTACTTC. Translation gives CSARTGGVRETQYF.

This clonotype was seen repeatedly, ten times or more. The chain is built from TRBV7-8 and TRBJ2-1; D may be TRBD1 or TRBD2 (5 bases each). Germline V gene sequence: CDR1 SGHVS, CDR2 FQNEAQ. Trimming removed 2 bases at V and 3 bases at J, with 8 bases between. The CDR3 runs to 14 residues. CDR3 amino acids: CASSLRGVYNEQFF. CDR3 DNA sequence: TGTGCCAGCAGCTTACGAGGGGTCTACAATGAGCAGTTCTTC.

The genes are TRBV2 and TRBJ1-5, with 8 bases matching TRBD1. Germline V CDR1 and CDR2: SNHLY, FYNNEI. Trimming at V came to 5 bases and at J to 4 bases, leaving 4 bases not matched to a gene. The CDR3 loop spans 14 amino acids. This chain's CDR3 is CASSTTGGNQPQHF. The CDR3 nucleotides are TGTGCCAGCAGTACCACAGGGGGGAATCAGCCCCAGCATTTT. The whole variable domain, remainder taken from reference TRBV2 and TRBJ1-5, is EPEVTQTPSHQVTQMGQEVILRCVPISNHLYFYWYRQILGQKVEFLVSFYNNEISEKSEIFDDQFSVERPDGSNFTLKIRSTKLEDSAMYFCASSTTGGNQPQHFGDGTRLSIL.

The chain is built from TRBV25-1 and TRBJ2-6; 7 positions match TRBD1. J gave up 0 bases and V 8 bases, and 16 bases lay outside the gene matches. The CDR3 runs to 19 residues. Germline values: CDR1 MGHDK, CDR2 SYGVNS. The CDR3 DNA sequence: TGTGCCAGCGTCGGAGAGAGGGACAGCCGGAGCTCTGGGGCCAACGTCCTGACTTTC. Its translation is CASVGERDSRSSGANVLTF.

This clonotype was counted many times. The gene calls are TRBV29-1 and TRBJ1-1; D not resolved. The germline V and J ends were trimmed by 4 bases and 11 bases, with 14 bases remaining between them. The CDR3 extends over 11 amino acids. Germline values: CDR1 SQVTM, CDR2 ANQGSEA. The CDR3 nucleotides read TGCAGCGTTGTCGTACTCGGACGGGCTTTCTTT. It specifies CSVVVLGRAFF.

This clonotype showed up just a few times. This CDR3 is CASSLYPSGVTDTQYF. CDR3 sequence (DNA): TGCGCCAGCAGCTTGTACCCTAGCGGGGTCACAGATACGCAGTATTTT. The chain couples TRBV5-1 to TRBJ2-3; 9 bases map to TRBD2. In germline, CDR1 is SGHRS, CDR2 YFSETQ. V lost 1 base and J lost 2; bases outside the gene matches: 5. The CDR3 sequence is 16 residues long.

In this sample, this clonotype turned up a few times. The J gene is TRBJ1-2, the V gene TRBV14; 7 bases line up with TRBD1. CDR1 is SGHDN, CDR2 FVKESK, per germline. The length of the CDR3 is 18 residues. The V and J ends lost 1 base and 4 bases, in that order; junction bases with no gene match: 15. For the CDR3, the DNA is TGTGCCAGCAGCCAAGTATCAGGGGGTAATCGGGCCCTCTATGGCTACACCTTC. As protein: CASSQVSGGNRALYGYTF.

The CDR3 nucleotides read TGTGCCAGCAAGAGAAGTGGGACAGATACGCAGTATTTT. This sequence encodes CASKRSGTDTQYF. The chain carries TRBV25-1 and TRBJ2-3; D gene unclear. Germline V gene lookup returns CDR1 MGHDK and CDR2 SYGVNS. The CDR3 sequence is 13 residues long. V lost 7 bases to trimming and J lost 3 bases, with 11 bases between them.

To note about this clonotype: At one end the junction does not follow the germline gene, possibly because of a read error. This chain joins TRBV28 and TRBJ1-1; D not certain. The CDR3 spans 11 residues. In germline, CDR1 is MDHEN, CDR2 SYDVKM. The CDR3 region is CARSLWSEAFF. The CDR3 DNA reads as TGTGCCAGAAGTTTATGGAGTGAAGCTTTCTTT. Full variable domain (rest looked up from reference TRBV28 and TRBJ1-1): DVKVTQSSRYLVKRTGEKVFLECVQDMDHENMFWYRQDPGLGLRLIYFSYDVKMKEKGDIPEGYSVSREKKERFSLILESASTNQTSMYLCARSLWSEAFFGQGTRLTVV.

The sample holds a few counts of this clonotype. The V gene is TRBV6-5, the J gene TRBJ2-3; TRBD2 aligns across 9 bases. The CDR3 totals 14 residues. Germline trimming cut 5 bases from V and 5 bases from J; bases unmatched to any gene: 5. The germline gives CDR1 MNHEY, CDR2 SVGAGI. The CDR3 DNA reads as TGTGCCAGCAGTAGGGGACTAGCAGGAGATACGCAGTATTTT. Translation: CASSRGLAGDTQYF.

The table lists this clonotype with a few counts. The chain employs TRBV5-1 and TRBJ2-5, with TRBD2 matching 9 bases. The germline V gene has CDR1 SGHRS and CDR2 YFSETQ. The CDR3 covers 16 residues. V lost 2 bases and J lost 5; bases outside the gene matches: 10. CDR3 in amino acids: CASSFLAGGLRETQYF. In DNA form, the CDR3 reads TGCGCCAGCAGCTTTCTGGCGGGGGGGCTCCGGGAGACCCAGTACTTC.

This clonotype was observed a few times. V and J are TRBV6-5 and TRBJ1-2; D gene ambiguous. V lost 3 bases and J lost 8, with 13 bases in between. This CDR3 is 13 amino acids long. Germline CDR1 MNHEY, CDR2 SVGAGI. CDR3 amino acids: CASSYLLERGYTF. DNA of the CDR3: TGTGCCAGCAGTTATCTCTTGGAGAGGGGCTACACCTTC.

V gene TRBV5-1 combines with J gene TRBJ2-7; D possibly uses TRBD1 or TRBD2 (5 bases each). V dropped 4 bases and J dropped 10 bases, with 18 bases sitting between them. This CDR3 is 13 amino acids long. Germline V CDR1 and CDR2: SGHRS, YFSETQ. CDR3 nucleotide sequence: TGCGCCAGCAGCACGGGACGTGACCAACCACAGTACGTC. Protein sequence: CASSTGRDQPQYV.

This clonotype was detected ten times or more. The chain joins TRBV12-3 or TRBV12-4 to TRBJ2-1, with a tentative D call TRBD1 (7 bases). The CDR3 covers 17 residues. V was trimmed by 6 bases and J by 7 bases, leaving 25 bases between them. The CDR3 sequence: CASSLGDLGTRGNEQFF. The CDR3 nucleotides are TGTGCCAGCAGCCTTGGGGACTTGGGGACCAGGGGGAATGAGCAGTTCTTC.

This clonotype was picked up a small number of times. The chain joins TRBV11-2 to TRBJ2-5; D remains ambiguous. Trimming removed 2 bases from V and 5 bases from J, with 9 bases in between. The CDR3 length is 13 residues. The germline V gene has CDR1 SGHAT and CDR2 FQNNGV. For the CDR3, the DNA is TGTGCCAGCAGCTTACGCAGGCGGGAGACCCAGTACTTC. It yields the protein CASSLRRRETQYF.

V is TRBV10-3 and J is TRBJ1-5; 8 bases are a match to TRBD1. V lost 10 bases, J lost 5 bases, and 7 bases stayed unmatched. The germline CDR1 and CDR2 sequences are ENHRY and SYGVKD. The CDR3 contains 13 residues. CDR3 amino acids: CANRDRLDQPQHF. In nucleotides, the CDR3 is TGTGCCAATCGGGACAGGCTTGATCAGCCCCAGCATTTT.

This chain uses TRBV14 with TRBJ2-5; 9 bases align to TRBD1. V was clipped by 6 bases and J by 4 bases; unmatched bases: 12. The CDR3 extends over 16 amino acids. Germline CDR1 reads SGHDN; CDR2 reads FVKESK. CDR3 loop: CASSPRDRVGRETQYF. DNA of the CDR3: TGTGCCAGCAGTCCCAGGGACAGGGTCGGGCGAGAGACCCAGTACTTC.

This clonotype was found a few times. J is TRBJ1-5 and V is TRBV6-2 or TRBV6-3, with no clear D. V was shortened by 0 bases and J by 7 bases, with 7 bases between the two germline ends. CDR3 length: 13 residues. Germline-derived CDR1 and CDR2 are MNHEY and SVGEGT. DNA for the CDR3: TGTGCCAGCAGTTACTCTCGGATCCAGCCCCAGCATTTT. As protein: CASSYSRIQPQHF.

This clonotype turned up a few times. CDR3 nucleotide sequence: TGTGCCAGCTCACCCTTCGGGGGTTCTAATGAAAAACTGTTTTTT. Its protein product is CASSPFGGSNEKLFF. This sequence joins TRBV18 and TRBJ1-4; tentatively, D is TRBD1 (5 bases). CDR1 KGHSH and CDR2 LQKENI come from the germline V gene. V lost 3 bases to trimming and J lost 3 bases, with 11 bases between them. This CDR3 is 15 amino acids long.

Only a few counts were recorded for this clonotype. The chain has TRBV5-1 and TRBJ2-1; 7 nucleotides line up with TRBD1. Germline V gene sequence: CDR1 SGHRS, CDR2 YFSETQ. The V gene end was trimmed by 4 bases and the J gene end by 7 bases; junction bases not matched to a gene: 8. The CDR3 runs to 14 residues. CDR3 in amino acids: CASSETGFGNEQFF. The CDR3 region has the DNA TGCGCCAGCAGCGAGACAGGGTTTGGGAATGAGCAGTTCTTC.

The J gene is TRBJ1-4, the V gene TRBV9, with 7 nucleotides matching TRBD1. Germline assignment: CDR1 SGDLS and CDR2 YYNGEE. This CDR3 is 15 amino acids long. Unmatched junction bases numbered 6, after V lost 2 bases and J lost 5 bases. This CDR3 reads CASSVSGQVNEKLFF. DNA of the CDR3: TGTGCCAGCAGCGTGTCTGGACAGGTGAATGAAAAACTGTTTTTT.

This clonotype was counted only a few times. The J gene is TRBJ1-5, the V gene TRBV30; 8 positions agree with TRBD1. The CDR3 spans 14 residues. Germline trimming cut 4 bases from V and 7 bases from J; bases unmatched to any gene: 9. Looked up from germline, CDR1 is GTSNPN and CDR2 is SVGIG (reference sequence). The chain's CDR3 is CAWNTQGAGQPQHF. Here the CDR3 DNA reads TGTGCCTGGAATACCCAGGGGGCTGGACAGCCCCAGCATTTT.